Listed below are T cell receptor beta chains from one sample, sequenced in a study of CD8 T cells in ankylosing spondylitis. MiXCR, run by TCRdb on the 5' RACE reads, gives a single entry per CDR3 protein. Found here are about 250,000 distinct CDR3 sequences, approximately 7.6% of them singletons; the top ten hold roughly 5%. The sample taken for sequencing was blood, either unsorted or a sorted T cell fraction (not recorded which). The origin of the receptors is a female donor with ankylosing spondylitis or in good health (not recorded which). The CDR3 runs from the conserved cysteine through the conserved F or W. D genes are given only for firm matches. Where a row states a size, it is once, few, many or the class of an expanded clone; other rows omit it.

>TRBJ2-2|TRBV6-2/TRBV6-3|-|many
CASSYGTITGELFF
TGTGCCAGCAGTTACGGGACAATCACCGGGGAGCTGTTTTTT
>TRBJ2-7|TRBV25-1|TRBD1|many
CASSEVGQGRYEQYF
TGTGCCAGCAGTGAAGTAGGACAGGGGCGCTACGAGCAGTACTTC
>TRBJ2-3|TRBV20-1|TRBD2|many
CSARDSSGTDTQYF
TGCAGTGCTAGAGATTCTAGCGGGACAGATACGCAGTATTTT
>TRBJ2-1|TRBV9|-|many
CASSVAAQSSYNEQFF
TGTGCCAGCAGCGTAGCTGCACAGAGCTCCTACAATGAGCAGTTCTTC
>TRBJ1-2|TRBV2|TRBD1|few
CASIRTGWGHGYTF
TGTGCCAGCATTCGGACAGGGTGGGGCCATGGCTACACCTTC
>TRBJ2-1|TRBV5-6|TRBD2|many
CASSLWTSGSPYNEQFF
TGTGCCAGCAGCTTGTGGACTAGCGGGAGCCCTTACAATGAGCAGTTCTTC
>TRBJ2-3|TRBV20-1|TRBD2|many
CSARTSGTTDTQYF
TGCAGTGCTAGGACTAGCGGGACCACAGATACGCAGTATTTT
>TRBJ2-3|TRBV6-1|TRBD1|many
CASSPTGLTQYF
TGTGCCAGCAGTCCGACAGGGCTTACGCAGTATTTT
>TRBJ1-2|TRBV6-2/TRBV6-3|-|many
CASRPRSKRGYTF
TGTGCCAGCAGACCTCGTAGCAAGCGGGGCTACACCTTC
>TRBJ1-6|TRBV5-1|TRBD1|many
CASSLESSYRGSSHVGSPLHF
TGCGCCAGCAGCTTGGAAAGTTCGTACAGGGGGAGTTCGCATGTTGGTTCACCCCTCCACTTT
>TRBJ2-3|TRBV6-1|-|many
CASSGGGQVVVTDTQYF
TGTGCCAGCAGTGGGGGGGGCCAGGTGGTTGTTACAGATACGCAGTATTTT
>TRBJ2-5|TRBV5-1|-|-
CASSPGRQPADQETQYF
TGCGCCAGCTCCCCGGGGAGGCAGCCGGCTGACCAAGAGACCCAGTACTTC
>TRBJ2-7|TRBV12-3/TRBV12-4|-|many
CASSLDFYEQYF
TGTGCCAGCAGTTTAGATTTTTACGAGCAGTACTTC
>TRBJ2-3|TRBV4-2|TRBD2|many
CASSLNQRGLGGTDTQYF
TGTGCCAGCAGCCTCAACCAGCGGGGTCTGGGGGGCACAGATACGCAGTATTTT
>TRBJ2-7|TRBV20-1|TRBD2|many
CSARDPLAGALNEQYF
TGCAGTGCTAGAGATCCCCTAGCGGGAGCCCTTAACGAGCAGTACTTC
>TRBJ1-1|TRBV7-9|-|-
CASSLQSTEAFF
TGTGCCAGCAGCTTACAGAGCACTGAAGCTTTCTTT
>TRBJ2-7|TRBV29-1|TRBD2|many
CSVEDPQGGAYEQYF
TGCAGCGTTGAAGATCCCCAGGGAGGGGCCTACGAGCAGTACTTC
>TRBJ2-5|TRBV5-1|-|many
CASRVLRQETQYF
TGCGCCAGCAGAGTACTTAGGCAAGAGACCCAGTACTTC
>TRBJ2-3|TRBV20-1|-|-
CSATHSLIEDVSTSTDTQYF
TGCAGTGCTACTCACTCCCTCATCGAGGATGTATCGACGAGCACAGATACGCAGTATTTT
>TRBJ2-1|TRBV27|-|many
CASSTRPPRDEQFF
TGTGCCAGCAGTACCCGACCCCCGCGCGATGAGCAGTTCTTC
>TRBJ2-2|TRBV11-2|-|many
CASSLDPGSGELFF
TGTGCCAGCAGCTTAGACCCAGGAAGCGGGGAGCTGTTTTTT
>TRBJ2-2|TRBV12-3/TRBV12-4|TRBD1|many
CASSPRQGDNTGELFF
TGTGCCAGCAGCCCCCGACAGGGGGATAACACCGGGGAGCTGTTTTTT
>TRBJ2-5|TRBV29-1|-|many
CSGVQETQYF
TGCAGCGGGGTTCAAGAGACCCAGTACTTC
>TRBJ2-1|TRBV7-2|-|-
CASPGDGSSYNEQFF
TGTGCCAGCCCCGGTGATGGGAGCTCCTACAATGAGCAGTTCTTC
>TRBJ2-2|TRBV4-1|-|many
CASSQDPRANTGELFF
TGCGCCAGCAGCCAAGACCCGCGGGCGAACACCGGGGAGCTGTTTTTT
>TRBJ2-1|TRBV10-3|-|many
CAISAGDRNEQFF
TGTGCCATCAGTGCCGGCGACAGGAATGAGCAGTTCTTC
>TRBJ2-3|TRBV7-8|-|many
CASSSQDWTDTQYF
TGTGCCAGCAGCTCCCAGGATTGGACAGATACGCAGTATTTT
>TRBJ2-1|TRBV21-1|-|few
CASNSRDRGRNEQFF
TGTGCCAGCAACTCCCGGGACAGGGGGAGGAATGAGCAGTTCTTC
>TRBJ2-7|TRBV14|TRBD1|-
CASNQRQGPYEQYF
TGTGCCAGCAACCAACGACAGGGGCCCTACGAGCAGTACTTC
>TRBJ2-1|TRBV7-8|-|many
CASSLFAGRRNEQFF
TGTGCCAGCAGCTTATTCGCGGGGCGGAGGAATGAGCAGTTCTTC
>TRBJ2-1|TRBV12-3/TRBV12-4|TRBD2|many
CASSLGLAGDEQFF
TGTGCCAGCAGTCTCGGACTAGCGGGAGATGAGCAGTTCTTC
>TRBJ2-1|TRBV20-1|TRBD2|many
CSATRTSGFSFISYNEQFF
TGCAGTGCCACCCGGACTAGCGGATTTAGTTTTATCTCCTACAATGAGCAGTTCTTC
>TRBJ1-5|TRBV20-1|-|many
CSARRGGSNQPQHF
TGCAGTGCTAGGAGGGGTGGTAGCAATCAGCCCCAGCATTTT
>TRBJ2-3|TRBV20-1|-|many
CSASPTPMITQYF
TGCAGTGCTAGCCCCACCCCTATGATAACGCAGTATTTT
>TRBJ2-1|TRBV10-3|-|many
CAISPDSYNEQFF
TGTGCCATCAGCCCGGACTCCTACAATGAGCAGTTCTTC
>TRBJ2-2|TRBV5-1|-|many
CASSSPSASLRTGELFF
TGCGCCAGCAGCTCCCCCTCAGCGTCCCTAAGAACCGGGGAGCTGTTTTTT
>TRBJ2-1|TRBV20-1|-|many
CSASGGAGVNNEQFF
TGCAGTGCTAGTGGGGGGGCAGGGGTCAACAATGAGCAGTTCTTC
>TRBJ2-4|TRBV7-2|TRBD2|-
CASSSATSAAKNIQYF
TGTGCCAGCAGCTCTGCTACTAGCGCAGCCAAAAACATTCAGTACTTC
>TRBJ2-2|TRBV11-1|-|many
CASIPVKRHDGPTGELFF
TGTGCCAGCATTCCCGTCAAACGCCACGACGGTCCAACCGGGGAGCTGTTTTTT
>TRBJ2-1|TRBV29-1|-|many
CSGRNPRNDEQFF
TGCAGTGGACGCAACCCCCGGAACGATGAGCAGTTCTTC
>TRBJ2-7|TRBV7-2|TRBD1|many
CASSPGQMHYEQYF
TGTGCCAGCAGTCCGGGACAGATGCACTACGAGCAGTACTTC
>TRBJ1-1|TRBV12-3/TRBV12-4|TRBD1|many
CASSPQGARNTEAFF
TGTGCCAGCAGTCCTCAGGGGGCCCGGAACACTGAAGCTTTCTTT
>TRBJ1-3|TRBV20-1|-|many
CSARDIGGYRNTIYF
TGCAGTGCTAGAGATATCGGGGGGTATCGAAACACCATATATTTT
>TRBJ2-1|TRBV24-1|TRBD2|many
CATSALGAGGYNEQFF
TGTGCCACCAGTGCCCTAGGGGCGGGAGGTTACAATGAGCAGTTCTTC
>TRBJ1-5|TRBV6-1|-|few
CASHQPQHF
TGTGCCAGCCATCAGCCCCAGCATTTT
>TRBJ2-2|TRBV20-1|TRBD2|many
CSARGLAGYTGELFF
TGCAGTGCTAGAGGACTAGCGGGATACACCGGGGAGCTGTTTTTT
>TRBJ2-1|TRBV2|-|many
CASRGLANHEQFF
TGTGCCAGCAGGGGGCTAGCGAACCATGAGCAGTTCTTC
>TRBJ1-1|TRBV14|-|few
CASSQVQGGGTEAFF
TGTGCCAGCAGCCAAGTTCAGGGAGGAGGCACTGAAGCTTTCTTT
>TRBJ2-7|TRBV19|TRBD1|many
CASSSRTGVAYEQYF
TGTGCCAGTAGTTCCCGGACAGGGGTCGCCTACGAGCAGTACTTC
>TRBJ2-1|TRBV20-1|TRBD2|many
CSARKAGLAGYNEQFF
TGCAGTGCTAGAAAGGCAGGACTAGCGGGTTACAATGAGCAGTTCTTC
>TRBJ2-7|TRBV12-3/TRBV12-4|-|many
CASTPPGGVLYEQYF
TGTGCCAGCACTCCCCCGGGCGGGGTGTTATACGAGCAGTACTTC
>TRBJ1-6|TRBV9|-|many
CASSVTVSNSPLHF
TGTGCCAGCAGCGTTACAGTTTCCAATTCACCCCTCCACTTT
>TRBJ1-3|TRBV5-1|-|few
CASTYSPGENTIYF
TGCGCCAGCACCTACTCCCCGGGGGAAAACACCATATATTTT
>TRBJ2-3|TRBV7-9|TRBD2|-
CASSLGVAGGTDTQYF
TGTGCCAGCAGCTTGGGGGTGGCGGGAGGCACAGATACGCAGTATTTT
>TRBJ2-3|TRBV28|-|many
CASSDTGDTQYF
TGTGCCAGCAGTGATACGGGGGATACGCAGTATTTT